These 17 T cell receptor beta chains were all obtained from the same sample, sequenced in a study of shared clonotypes between healthy human individuals. Assay: immunoSEQ multiplex PCR; the TCRdb copy retains only in-frame clones and omits some. The table includes 2 million to 3 million clones, 93% detected once. The specimen was naive CD4+ T cells from PBMCs. The subset denotes: CD45RA+ positively selected. These receptors were obtained from a man aged 18 to 29 in good health. Some clones in this sample may be carry-over from other donors' samples.

The chain links TRBV2 to TRBJ2-7; weak D call: TRBD2 (5 bases). Per the germline V gene, CDR1 is SNHLY and CDR2 is FYNNEI. V dropped 6 bases and J dropped 6 bases, with 12 bases sitting between them. CDR3 length equals 12 residues. Here the CDR3 reads CASSLPGVEQYF. The CDR3, as DNA: TGTGCCAGCAGCCTCCCCGGGGTCGAGCAGTACTTC.

The J gene is TRBJ1-4, the V gene TRBV4-3; D unresolved. V lost 0 bases and J 1 base, leaving 9 bases between the germline ends. CDR1 is LGHNA, CDR2 YSLEER, per germline. CDR3 length equals 16 residues. In nucleotides, the CDR3 is TGCGCCAGCAGCCAAGAATGGAGGGAAACTAATGAAAAACTGTTTTTT. Translating gives CASSQEWRETNEKLFF.

J is TRBJ2-1 and V is TRBV11-2; 8 bases are shared with TRBD2. V lost 3 bases and J lost 13; bases outside the gene matches: 2. Germline V gives CDR1 SGHAT, CDR2 FQNNGV. The CDR3 has 11 residues. The CDR3 loop is CASSLGLDQFF. DNA of the CDR3: TGTGCCAGCAGCTTGGGACTAGATCAGTTCTTC. Combining the CDR3 with reference TRBV11-2 and TRBJ2-1 gives the whole variable domain EAGVAQSPRYKIIEKRQSVAFWCNPISGHATLYWYQQILGQGPKLLIQFQNNGVVDDSQLPKDRFSAERLKGVDSTLKIQPAKLEDSAVYLCASSLGLDQFFGPGTRLTVL.

The chain combines TRBV9 with TRBJ2-2; D remains ambiguous. This CDR3 has 15 amino acids. The germline CDR1 and CDR2 sequences are SGDLS and YYNGEE. V was pared by 4 bases and J by 0 bases, with 10 bases between. This CDR3 is CASSSTPSNTGELFF. CDR3 sequence (DNA): TGTGCCAGCAGCTCGACCCCCTCGAACACCGGGGAGCTGTTTTTT.

The rearrangement joins TRBV28 to TRBJ2-3; possible D gene TRBD1, 6 bases. Trimming pared 6 bases from V and 2 bases from J, leaving 12 bases between. Germline values: CDR1 MDHEN, CDR2 SYDVKM. The CDR3 extends over 14 amino acids. As DNA, the CDR3 is TGTGCCAGCAGCCACGGACAGACCACAGATACGCAGTATTTT. It yields the protein CASSHGQTTDTQYF.

This clone was observed once. This chain uses TRBV4-1 with TRBJ2-3, with TRBD2 matching 9 bases. V was clipped by 4 bases and J by 1 base; unmatched bases: 6. The germline V gene encodes CDR1 MGHRA and CDR2 YSYEKL. The CDR3 loop spans 16 amino acids. CDR3 amino acids: CASSRQRTSGTDTQYF. The CDR3 DNA reads as TGCGCCAGCAGCCGCCAAAGGACTAGCGGCACAGATACGCAGTATTTT.

The chain has TRBV29-1 and TRBJ2-5; 11 bases are a match to TRBD1. The CDR3 length is 15 residues. After removal of 6 bases from V and 1 base from J, the junction contained 7 bases not matched to a gene. Per the germline V gene, CDR1 is SQVTM and CDR2 is ANQGSEA. For the CDR3, the DNA is TGCAGCGTGGCCGGACAGGGGGCTGTCCAAGAGACCCAGTACTTC. Its translation: CSVAGQGAVQETQYF.

The V call is TRBV5-4, the J call TRBJ1-6; 7 positions match TRBD1. Germline V gives CDR1 SGHNT, CDR2 YYREEE (reference sequence). Germline trimming cut 5 bases from V and 8 bases from J; bases unmatched to any gene: 7. This CDR3 is 14 amino acids long. The CDR3 DNA is TGTGCCAGCAGGTTTCAGGGGGTGGATTCACCCCTCCACTTT. It yields the protein CASRFQGVDSPLHF.

The CDR3 DNA follows: TGTGCCAGCAGCTCCGGGACAGGGGTATATGGCTACACCTTC. Protein product: CASSSGTGVYGYTF. The rearrangement links TRBV9 to TRBJ1-2, with 10 bases lining up with TRBD1. The V gene's germline CDR1 is SGDLS and CDR2 YYNGEE. Unmatched junction bases numbered 5, after V lost 4 bases and J lost 5 bases. CDR3 length equals 14 residues.

The genes are TRBV4-2 and TRBJ2-1, with 10 nucleotides matching TRBD2. The CDR3 extends over 16 amino acids. Germline V lookup: CDR1 LGHNA, CDR2 YNFKEQ. Trimming cost V 2 bases and J 5 bases; bases outside gene matches: 6. CDR3: CASSQPSGSGDNEQFF. CDR3 in DNA: TGTGCCAGCAGCCAACCTAGCGGGAGCGGCGACAATGAGCAGTTCTTC.

As to this clone: The same CDR3 is also encoded by other DNA sequences in this sample. CDR3 bases: TGTGCCAGCAGTGATCAGGGACAGGGCTACGAGCAGTACTTC. Protein: CASSDQGQGYEQYF. This chain connects TRBV2 to TRBJ2-7, with 9 bases that match TRBD1. The CDR3 length is 14 residues. The germline CDR1 and CDR2 sequences are SNHLY and FYNNEI. The trim removed 3 bases at V and 3 bases at J, leaving 3 bases unmatched.

The chain has TRBV27 and TRBJ2-7; 14 bases line up with TRBD2. The CDR3 totals 15 residues. Germline lookup yields CDR1 MNHEY and CDR2 SMNVEV (reference sequence). Trimming cost V 11 bases and J 2 bases; bases outside gene matches: 8. Here the CDR3 reads CASGTSGSVPYEQYF. The CDR3 coding sequence is TGTGCCTCTGGGACTAGCGGGAGTGTCCCCTACGAGCAGTACTTC.

The chain carries TRBV20-1 and TRBJ2-1; no reliable D call. Germline assignment: CDR1 DFQATT and CDR2 SNEGSKA (reference sequence). The V and J ends lost 3 bases and 10 bases respectively, with 10 bases between them. This CDR3 contains 11 residues. The CDR3 DNA reads TGCAGTGCTAGGTACGGGCCGGAGCAGTTCTTC. Its protein is CSARYGPEQFF.

This chain uses TRBV5-1 with TRBJ2-3, with D possibly TRBD1 on 6 matching bases. The ends were cut back, 4 bases at V and 4 bases at J, with 10 bases in the middle. Germline CDR1 SGHRS, CDR2 YFSETQ. CDR3 length: 13 amino acids. For the CDR3, the DNA is TGCGCCAGCAGCCATGGGGGCGCAGATACGCAGTATTTT. This translates into CASSHGGADTQYF.

The chain couples TRBV5-1 to TRBJ2-1; 10 bases match TRBD1. V lost 2 bases to trimming and J lost 9 bases; unmatched junction nucleotides: 8. Germline V CDR1 and CDR2: SGHRS, YFSETQ. This CDR3 region has 15 residues. CDR3 nucleotide sequence: TGCGCCAGCAGCTTAACCGGGACAGGGGATCGTGAGCAGTTCTTC. It specifies CASSLTGTGDREQFF.

The chain employs TRBV29-1 and TRBJ2-1, with TRBD1 as a possible D gene (5 bases). The germline CDR1 and CDR2 sequences are SQVTM and ANQGSEA. The CDR3 loop spans 11 amino acids. Trimming removed 4 bases at V and 9 bases at J, with 10 bases between. The CDR3 reads CSVAEGAEQFF. CDR3 DNA: TGCAGCGTTGCGGAAGGGGCTGAGCAGTTCTTC.

The chain uses TRBV2 and TRBJ1-1; D not resolved. Trimming took 3 bases from V and 1 from J, leaving 6 bases between them. Germline CDR1 reads SNHLY; CDR2 reads FYNNEI. This CDR3 region has 13 residues. In DNA, the CDR3 is TGTGCCAGCAGTGACTACAGGAACACTGAAGCTTTCTTT. Encoded protein: CASSDYRNTEAFF.